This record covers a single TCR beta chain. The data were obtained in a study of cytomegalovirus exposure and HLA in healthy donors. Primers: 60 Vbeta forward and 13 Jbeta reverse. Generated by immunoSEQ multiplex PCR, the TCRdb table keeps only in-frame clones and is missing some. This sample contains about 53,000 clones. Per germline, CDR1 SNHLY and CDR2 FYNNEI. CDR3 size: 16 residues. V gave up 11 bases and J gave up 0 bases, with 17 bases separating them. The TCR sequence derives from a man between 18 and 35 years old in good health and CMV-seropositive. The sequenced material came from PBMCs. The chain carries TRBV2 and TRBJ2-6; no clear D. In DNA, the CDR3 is TGTGCCCCCCCGAGGCCGTTTTTCTCTGGGGCCAACGTCCTGACTTTC. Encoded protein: CAPPRPFFSGANVLTF.